The entry that follows covers one T cell receptor (beta chain) sequence. The germline gives CDR1 MNHEY, CDR2 SVGAGI. The V segment lost 5 bases and the J segment 7 bases; nucleotides outside the gene matches: 4. The CDR3 contains 13 residues. The time point: baseline, week 1 (first vaccination visit). As to treatment: pre-vaccination baseline after standard-of-care therapy. Astrocytomas found in donors were new, WHO grade 3 or 4, IDH1-mutant and ATRX-lost. The sample originates from a study of a mutant IDH1 vaccine in newly diagnosed glioma. Produced via immunoSEQ multiplex PCR; TCRdb's table is partial and in-frame only. The sample includes tens of thousands of clones, approximately 80% seen only once; the top ten take roughly 18%.

This TCR came from a man aged 18 to 30 with glioma. The chain recombines TRBV6-5 with TRBJ2-5; 10 nucleotides align to TRBD2. Sequencing used PBMCs, obtained from a glioma patient treated with radiotherapy, temozolomide or both. The chain's CDR3 is CASSRKRGGTQYF. The CDR3 nucleotides are TGTGCCAGCAGTCGCAAGCGGGGGGGGACCCAGTACTTC.